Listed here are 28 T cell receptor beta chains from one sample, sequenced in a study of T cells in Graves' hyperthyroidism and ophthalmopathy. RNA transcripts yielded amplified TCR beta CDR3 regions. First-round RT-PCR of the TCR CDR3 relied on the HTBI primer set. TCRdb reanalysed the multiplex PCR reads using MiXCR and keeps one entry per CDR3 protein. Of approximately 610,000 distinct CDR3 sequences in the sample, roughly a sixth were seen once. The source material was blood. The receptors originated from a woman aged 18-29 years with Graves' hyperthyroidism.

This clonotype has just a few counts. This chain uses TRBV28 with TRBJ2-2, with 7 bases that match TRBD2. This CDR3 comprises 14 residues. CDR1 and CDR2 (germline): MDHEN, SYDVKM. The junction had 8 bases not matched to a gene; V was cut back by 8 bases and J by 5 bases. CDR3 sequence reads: CASGVHGGTGELFF. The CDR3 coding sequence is TGTGCCAGCGGAGTCCACGGGGGGACCGGGGAGCTGTTTTTT.

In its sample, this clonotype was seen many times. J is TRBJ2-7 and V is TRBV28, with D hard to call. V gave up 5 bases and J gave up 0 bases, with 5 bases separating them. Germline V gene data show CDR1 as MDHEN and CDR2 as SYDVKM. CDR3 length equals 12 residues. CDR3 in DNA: TGTGCCAGCAGTCCCTTCTCCTACGAGCAGTACTTC. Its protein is CASSPFSYEQYF.

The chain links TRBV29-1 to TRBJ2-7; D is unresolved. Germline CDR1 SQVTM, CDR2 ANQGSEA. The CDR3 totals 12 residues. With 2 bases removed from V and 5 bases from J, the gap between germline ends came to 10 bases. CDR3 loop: CSVERALDEQYF. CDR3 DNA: TGCAGCGTTGAAAGGGCACTGGACGAGCAGTACTTC.

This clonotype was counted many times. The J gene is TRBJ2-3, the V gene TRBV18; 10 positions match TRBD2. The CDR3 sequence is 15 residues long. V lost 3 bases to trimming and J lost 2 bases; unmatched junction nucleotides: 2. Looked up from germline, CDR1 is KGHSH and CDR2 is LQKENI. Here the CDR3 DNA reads TGTGCCAGCTCACCCACTAGCGGGGCCACAGATACGCAGTATTTT. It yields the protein CASSPTSGATDTQYF.

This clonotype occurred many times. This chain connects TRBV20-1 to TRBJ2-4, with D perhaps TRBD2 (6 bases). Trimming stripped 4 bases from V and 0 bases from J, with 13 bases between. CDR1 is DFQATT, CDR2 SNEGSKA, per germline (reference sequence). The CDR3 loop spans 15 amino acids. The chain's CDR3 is CSAIGGPTAKNIQYF. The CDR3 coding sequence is TGCAGTGCTATTGGAGGGCCGACAGCCAAAAACATTCAGTACTTC.

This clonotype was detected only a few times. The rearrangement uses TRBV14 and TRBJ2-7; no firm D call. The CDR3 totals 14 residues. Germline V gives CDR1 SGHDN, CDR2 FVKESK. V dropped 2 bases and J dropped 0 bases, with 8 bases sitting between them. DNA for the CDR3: TGTGCCAGCAGCCAATCCTTTAGCTCCTACGAGCAGTACTTC. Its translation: CASSQSFSSYEQYF.

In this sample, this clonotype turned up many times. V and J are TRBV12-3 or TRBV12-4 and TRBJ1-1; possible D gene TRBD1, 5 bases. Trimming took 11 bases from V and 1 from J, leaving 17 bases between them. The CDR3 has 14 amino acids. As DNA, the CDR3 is TGTGCCTCATGGCAGGGTCAGGGGAACACTGAAGCTTTCTTT. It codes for CASWQGQGNTEAFF.

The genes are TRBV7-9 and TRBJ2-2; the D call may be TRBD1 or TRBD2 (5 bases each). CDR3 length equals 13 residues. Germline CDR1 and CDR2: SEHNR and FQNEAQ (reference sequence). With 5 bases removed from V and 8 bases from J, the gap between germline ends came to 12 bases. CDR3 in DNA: TGTGCCAGCAGCCCCGACGGGGCTGGGGAGCTGTTTTTT. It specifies CASSPDGAGELFF. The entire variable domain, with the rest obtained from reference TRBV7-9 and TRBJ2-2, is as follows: DTGVSQNPRHKITKRGQNVTFRCDPISEHNRLYWYRQTLGQGPEFLTYFQNEAQLEKSRLLSDRFSAERPKGSFSTLEIQRTEQGDSAMYLCASSPDGAGELFFGEGSRLTVL.

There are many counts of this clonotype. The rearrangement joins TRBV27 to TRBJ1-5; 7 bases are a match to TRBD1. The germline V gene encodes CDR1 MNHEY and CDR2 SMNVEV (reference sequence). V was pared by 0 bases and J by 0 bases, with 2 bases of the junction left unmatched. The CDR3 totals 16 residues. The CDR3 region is CASSLSGTVSNQPQHF. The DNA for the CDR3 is TGTGCCAGCAGTTTATCGGGGACAGTTAGCAATCAGCCCCAGCATTTT.

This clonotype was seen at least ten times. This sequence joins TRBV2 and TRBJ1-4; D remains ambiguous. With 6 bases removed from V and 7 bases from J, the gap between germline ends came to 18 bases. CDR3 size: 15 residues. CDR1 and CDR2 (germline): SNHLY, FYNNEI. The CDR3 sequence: CASRVPRLEGEKLFF. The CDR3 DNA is TGTGCCAGCAGGGTACCCAGACTAGAGGGTGAAAAACTGTTTTTT.

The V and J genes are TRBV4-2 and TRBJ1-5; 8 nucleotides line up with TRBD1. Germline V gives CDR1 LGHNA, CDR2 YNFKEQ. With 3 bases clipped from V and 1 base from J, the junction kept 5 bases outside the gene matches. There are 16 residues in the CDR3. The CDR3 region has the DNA TGTGCCAGCAGCCAGGAGACAGGGGTGAGCAATCAGCCCCAGCATTTT. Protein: CASSQETGVSNQPQHF.

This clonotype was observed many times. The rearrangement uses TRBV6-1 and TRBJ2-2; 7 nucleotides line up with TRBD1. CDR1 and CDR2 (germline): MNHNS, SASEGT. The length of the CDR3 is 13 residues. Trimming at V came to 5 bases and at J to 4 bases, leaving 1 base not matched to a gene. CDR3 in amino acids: CASSWDSTGELFF. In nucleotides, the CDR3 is TGTGCCAGCAGTTGGGACAGCACCGGGGAGCTGTTTTTT.

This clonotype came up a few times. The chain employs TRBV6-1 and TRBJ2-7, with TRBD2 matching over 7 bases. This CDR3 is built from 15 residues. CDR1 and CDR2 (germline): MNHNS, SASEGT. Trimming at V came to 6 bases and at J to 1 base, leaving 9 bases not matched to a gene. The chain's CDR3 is CASRAVAGWSYEQYF. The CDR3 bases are TGTGCCAGCAGAGCGGTAGCGGGTTGGTCCTACGAGCAGTACTTC.

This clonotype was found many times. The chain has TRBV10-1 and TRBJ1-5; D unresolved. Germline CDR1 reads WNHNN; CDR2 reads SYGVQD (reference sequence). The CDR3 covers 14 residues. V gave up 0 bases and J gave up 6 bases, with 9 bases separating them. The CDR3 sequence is CASSESRVGQPQHF. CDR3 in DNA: TGCGCCAGCAGTGAGTCGAGGGTAGGTCAGCCCCAGCATTTT.

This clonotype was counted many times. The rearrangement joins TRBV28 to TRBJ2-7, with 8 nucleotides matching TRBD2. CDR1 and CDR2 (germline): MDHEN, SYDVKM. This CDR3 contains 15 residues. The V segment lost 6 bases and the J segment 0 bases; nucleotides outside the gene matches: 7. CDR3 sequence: CASRRSGSSSYEQYF. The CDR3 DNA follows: TGTGCCAGCAGGCGGAGCGGGAGTAGCTCCTACGAGCAGTACTTC.

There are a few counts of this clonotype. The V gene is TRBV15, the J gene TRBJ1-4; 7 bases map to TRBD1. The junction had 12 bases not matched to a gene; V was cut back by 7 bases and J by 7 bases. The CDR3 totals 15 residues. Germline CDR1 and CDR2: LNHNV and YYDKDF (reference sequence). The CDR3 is CATNQQGQGSEKLFF. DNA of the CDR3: TGTGCCACCAACCAACAGGGGCAGGGCAGTGAAAAACTGTTTTTT.

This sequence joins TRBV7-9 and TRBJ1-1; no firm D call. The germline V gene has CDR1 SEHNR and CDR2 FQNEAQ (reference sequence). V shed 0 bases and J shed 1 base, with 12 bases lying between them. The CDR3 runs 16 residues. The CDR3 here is CASSLAGWQPNTEAFF. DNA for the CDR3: TGTGCCAGCAGCTTAGCGGGTTGGCAGCCGAACACTGAAGCTTTCTTT.

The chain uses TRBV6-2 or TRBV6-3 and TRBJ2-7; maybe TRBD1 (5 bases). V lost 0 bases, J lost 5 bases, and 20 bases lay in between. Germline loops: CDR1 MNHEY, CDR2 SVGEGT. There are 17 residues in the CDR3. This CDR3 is CASSYSTIWQGMHEQYF. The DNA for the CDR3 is TGTGCCAGCAGTTACTCGACCATCTGGCAGGGTATGCACGAGCAGTACTTC.

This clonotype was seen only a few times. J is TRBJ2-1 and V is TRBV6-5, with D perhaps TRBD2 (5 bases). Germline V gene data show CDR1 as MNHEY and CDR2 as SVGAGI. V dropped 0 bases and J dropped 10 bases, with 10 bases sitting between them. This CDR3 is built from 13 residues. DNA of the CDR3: TGTGCCAGCAGTTACTCGAAGACTAACGAGCAGTTCTTC. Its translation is CASSYSKTNEQFF.

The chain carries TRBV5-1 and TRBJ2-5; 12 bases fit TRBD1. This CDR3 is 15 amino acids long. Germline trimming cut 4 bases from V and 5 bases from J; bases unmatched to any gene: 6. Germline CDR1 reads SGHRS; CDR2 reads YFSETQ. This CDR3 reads CASSGGQGAKETQYF. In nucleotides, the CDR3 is TGCGCCAGCAGCGGGGGACAGGGGGCTAAGGAGACCCAGTACTTC.

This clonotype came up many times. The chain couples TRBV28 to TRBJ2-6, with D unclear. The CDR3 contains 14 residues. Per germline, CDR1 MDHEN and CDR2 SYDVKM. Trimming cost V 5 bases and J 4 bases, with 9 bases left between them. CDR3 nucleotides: TGTGCCAGCAGTCCTCCTCCGGGGGCCAACGTCCTGACTTTC. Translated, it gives CASSPPPGANVLTF. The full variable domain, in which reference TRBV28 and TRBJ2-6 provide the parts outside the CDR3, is DVKVTQSSRYLVKRTGEKVFLECVQDMDHENMFWYRQDPGLGLRLIYFSYDVKMKEKGDIPEGYSVSREKKERFSLILESASTNQTSMYLCASSPPPGANVLTFGAGSRLTVL.

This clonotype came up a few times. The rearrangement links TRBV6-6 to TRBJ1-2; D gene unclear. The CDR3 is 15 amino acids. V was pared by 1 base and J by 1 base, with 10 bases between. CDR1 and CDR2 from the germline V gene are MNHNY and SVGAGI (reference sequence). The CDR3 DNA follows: TGTGCCAGCAGTTACTTGAAGGCAAGTAACTATGGCTACACCTTC. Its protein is CASSYLKASNYGYTF.

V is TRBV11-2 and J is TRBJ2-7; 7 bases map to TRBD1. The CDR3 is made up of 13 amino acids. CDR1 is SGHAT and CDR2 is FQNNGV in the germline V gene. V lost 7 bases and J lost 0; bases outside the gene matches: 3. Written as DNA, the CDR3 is TGTGCCAGCAACGACAGGGACTCCTACGAGCAGTACTTC. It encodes CASNDRDSYEQYF.

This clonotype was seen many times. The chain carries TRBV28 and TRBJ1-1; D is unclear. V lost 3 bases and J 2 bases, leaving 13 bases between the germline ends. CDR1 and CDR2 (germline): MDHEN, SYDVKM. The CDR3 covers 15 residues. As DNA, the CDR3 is TGTGCCAGCAGTTTCATCCCAGGAGCCAACACTGAAGCTTTCTTT. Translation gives CASSFIPGANTEAFF.

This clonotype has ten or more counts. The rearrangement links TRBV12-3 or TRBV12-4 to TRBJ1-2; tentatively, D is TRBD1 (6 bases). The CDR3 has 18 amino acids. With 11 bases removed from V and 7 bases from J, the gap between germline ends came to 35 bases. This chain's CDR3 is CAAGVSSFPKGVGVGYTF. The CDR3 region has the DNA TGTGCCGCAGGCGTCAGCAGTTTCCCAAAGGGGGTCGGGGTTGGCTACACCTTC.

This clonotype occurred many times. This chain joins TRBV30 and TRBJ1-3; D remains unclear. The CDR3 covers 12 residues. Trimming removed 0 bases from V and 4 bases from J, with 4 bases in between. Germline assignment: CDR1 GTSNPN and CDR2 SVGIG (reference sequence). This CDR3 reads CAWSVPGNTIYF. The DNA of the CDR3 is TGTGCCTGGAGTGTACCCGGAAACACCATATATTTT.

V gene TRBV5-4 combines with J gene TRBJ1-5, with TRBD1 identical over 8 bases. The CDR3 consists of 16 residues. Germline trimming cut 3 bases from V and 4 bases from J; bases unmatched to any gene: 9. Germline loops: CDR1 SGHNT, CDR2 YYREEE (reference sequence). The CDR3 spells CASSSGGQGPNQPQHF. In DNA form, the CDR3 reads TGTGCCAGCAGCTCGGGTGGACAGGGACCAAATCAGCCCCAGCATTTT. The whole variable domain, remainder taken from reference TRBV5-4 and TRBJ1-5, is ETGVTQSPTHLIKTRGQQVTLRCSSQSGHNTVSWYQQALGQGPQFIFQYYREEENGRGNFPPRFSGLQFPNYSSELNVNALELDDSALYLCASSSGGQGPNQPQHFGDGTRLSIL.

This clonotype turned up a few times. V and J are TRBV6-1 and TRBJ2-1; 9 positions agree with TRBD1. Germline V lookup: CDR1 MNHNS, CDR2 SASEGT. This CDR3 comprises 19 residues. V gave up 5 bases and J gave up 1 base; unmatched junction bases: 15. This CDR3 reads CASSRVPRGTGHSYNEQFF. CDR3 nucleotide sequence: TGTGCCAGCAGTCGGGTCCCTAGGGGGACAGGGCATTCCTACAATGAGCAGTTCTTC.